This T cell receptor beta chain was observed in a study of blood T cell repertoires in COVID-19. Study overall: Acute and convalescent COVID-19 samples came from the United States, Italy and Spain.

CDR1 MNHNS and CDR2 SASEGT come from the germline V gene. CDR3 length: 13 amino acids. The V end was cut by 3 bases, the J end by 9 bases, with 12 bases between. TCRdb's copy holds only in-frame clones and misses some; the assay was immunoSEQ multiplex PCR. The sample includes about 88,000 clones, about 84% seen only once; the top ten take under 30%. The chain carries TRBV6-1 and TRBJ2-4, with TRBD2 as a possible D gene (6 bases). The sequencing sample was made of peripheral blood. The clonotype originates from a human donor in a cohort sampled during active COVID-19. CDR3 region: CASSDGGMAIQYF. The CDR3 nucleotides are TGTGCCAGCAGTGACGGCGGGATGGCCATTCAGTACTTC.